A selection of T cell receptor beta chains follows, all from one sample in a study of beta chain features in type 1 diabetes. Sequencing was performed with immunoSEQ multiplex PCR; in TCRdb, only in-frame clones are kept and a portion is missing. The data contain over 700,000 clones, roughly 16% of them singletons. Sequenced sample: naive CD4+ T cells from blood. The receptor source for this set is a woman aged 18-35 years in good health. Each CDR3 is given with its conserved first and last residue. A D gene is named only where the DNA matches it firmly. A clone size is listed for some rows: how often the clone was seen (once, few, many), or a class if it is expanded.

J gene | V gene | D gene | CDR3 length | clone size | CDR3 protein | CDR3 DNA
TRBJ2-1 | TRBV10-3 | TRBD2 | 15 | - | CAIRTGTSGISEQFF | TGTGCCATCAGGACCGGGACTAGCGGCATTTCTGAGCAGTTCTTC
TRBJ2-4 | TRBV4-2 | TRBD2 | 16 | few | CASSQSAGGSKNIQYF | TGTGCCAGCAGCCAGTCCGCGGGAGGGTCCAAAAACATTCAGTACTTC
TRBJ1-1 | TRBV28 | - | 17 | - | CASSFGAALTVGTEAFF | TGTGCCAGCAGTTTTGGAGCTGCCCTGACTGTTGGCACTGAAGCTTTCTTT
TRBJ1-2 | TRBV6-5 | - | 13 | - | CASSYSRAYGYTF | TGTGCCAGCAGTTACAGTAGGGCATATGGCTACACCTTC
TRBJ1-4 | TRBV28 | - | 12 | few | CASSNRHEKLFF | TGTGCCAGCTCCAACCGCCATGAAAAACTGTTTTTT
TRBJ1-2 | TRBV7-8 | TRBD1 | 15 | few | CASSRRGQGAHGYTF | TGTGCCAGCAGCAGACGGGGACAGGGGGCGCATGGCTACACCTTC
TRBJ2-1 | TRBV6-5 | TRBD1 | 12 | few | CASSHRGNEQFF | TGTGCCAGCAGCCACAGGGGGAATGAGCAGTTCTTC
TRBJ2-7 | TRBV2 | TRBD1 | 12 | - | CASGTGSSEQYF | TGTGCCAGCGGGACAGGGTCATCCGAGCAGTACTTC
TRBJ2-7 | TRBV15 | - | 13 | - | CATSSSHSYEQYF | TGTGCCACCAGCAGCAGCCATTCCTACGAGCAGTACTTC
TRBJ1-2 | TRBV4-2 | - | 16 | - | CASSQVSTGSNYGYTF | TGTGCCAGCAGCCAAGTTTCTACCGGGTCAAACTATGGCTACACCTTC
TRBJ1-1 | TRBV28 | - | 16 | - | CASSLSAGSGPNQAFF | TGTGCCAGCAGTTTATCAGCGGGATCGGGACCCAACCAGGCTTTCTTT
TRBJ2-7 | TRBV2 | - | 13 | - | CASSEGQIYEQYF | TGTGCCAGCAGTGAAGGGCAGATCTACGAGCAGTACTTC
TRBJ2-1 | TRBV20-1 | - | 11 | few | CSAAQGNEQFF | TGCAGTGCCGCGCAGGGCAATGAGCAGTTCTTC
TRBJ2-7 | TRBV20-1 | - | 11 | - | CSARFTPWAVF | TGCAGTGCTAGATTTACCCCTTGGGCCGTCTTC
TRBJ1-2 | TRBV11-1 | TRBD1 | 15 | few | CASSSRQGGSYGYTF | TGTGCCAGCAGCTCTCGACAGGGTGGGAGCTATGGCTACACCTTC
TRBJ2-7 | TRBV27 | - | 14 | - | CASSFDRNPYEQYF | TGTGCCAGCAGTTTTGACAGGAACCCCTACGAGCAGTACTTC
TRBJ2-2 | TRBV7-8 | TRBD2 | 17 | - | CASSLSSGVGKTGELFF | TGTGCCAGCAGCTTATCAAGCGGGGTTGGTAAAACCGGGGAGCTGTTTTTT
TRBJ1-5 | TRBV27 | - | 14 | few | CASSLGVGNQPQHF | TGTGCCAGCAGTTTGGGGGTTGGCAATCAGCCCCAGCATTTT
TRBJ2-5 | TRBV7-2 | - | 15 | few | CASSTQIGFQETQYF | TGTGCCAGCAGCACCCAGATTGGGTTCCAAGAGACCCAGTACTTC
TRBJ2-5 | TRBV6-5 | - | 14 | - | CASSNAGAQETQYF | TGTGCCAGCAGTAACGCAGGGGCACAGGAGACCCAGTACTTC
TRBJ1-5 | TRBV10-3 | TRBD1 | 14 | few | CAIGGQGAVQPQHF | TGTGCCATCGGGGGACAGGGGGCGGTTCAGCCCCAGCATTTT
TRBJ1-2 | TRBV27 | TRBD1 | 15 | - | CASAAPGQGNYGYTF | TGTGCCAGTGCGGCTCCGGGACAGGGGAACTATGGCTACACCTTC
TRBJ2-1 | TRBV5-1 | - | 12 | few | CASSPDPNEQFF | TGCGCCAGCAGCCCGGACCCCAATGAGCAGTTCTTC
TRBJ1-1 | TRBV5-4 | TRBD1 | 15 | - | CASSLAPGQGRAAFF | TGTGCCAGCAGCTTGGCCCCAGGACAGGGTAGGGCAGCTTTCTTT
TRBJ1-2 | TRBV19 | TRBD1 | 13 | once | CASKGQGLYGYTF | TGTGCCAGTAAGGGACAGGGGCTCTATGGCTACACCTTC
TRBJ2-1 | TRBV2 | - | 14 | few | CASEDSRPDNEQFF | TGTGCCAGTGAGGACAGCCGACCAGACAATGAGCAGTTCTTC
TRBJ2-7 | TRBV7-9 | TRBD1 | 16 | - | CASSFRQGGSAYEQYF | TGTGCCAGCAGCTTTCGACAGGGTGGTTCGGCCTACGAGCAGTACTTC
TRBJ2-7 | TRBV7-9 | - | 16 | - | CASSLSRLGHRDEQYF | TGTGCCAGCAGCCTTAGTAGACTGGGCCATCGTGACGAGCAGTACTTC
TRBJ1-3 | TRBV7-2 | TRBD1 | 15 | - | CASSLGTGAGNTIYF | TGTGCCAGCAGCTTAGGGACAGGGGCTGGAAACACCATATATTTT
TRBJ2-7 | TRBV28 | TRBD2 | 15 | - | CASSLSSGGPSEQYF | TGTGCCAGCAGTTTATCTTCGGGAGGGCCCTCCGAGCAGTACTTC
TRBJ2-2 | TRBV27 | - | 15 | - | CASSLVGARTGELFF | TGTGCCAGCAGTTTGGTGGGAGCGCGCACCGGGGAGCTGTTTTTT
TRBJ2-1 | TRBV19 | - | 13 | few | CASSSGPYNEQFF | TGTGCCAGTAGTAGCGGACCATACAATGAGCAGTTCTTC
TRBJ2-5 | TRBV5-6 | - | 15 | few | CASSWGWESQETQYF | TGTGCCAGCAGCTGGGGGTGGGAATCTCAAGAGACCCAGTACTTC
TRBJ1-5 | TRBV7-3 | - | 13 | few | CASSLLAGQPQHF | TGTGCCAGCAGCTTACTGGCCGGGCAGCCCCAGCATTTT
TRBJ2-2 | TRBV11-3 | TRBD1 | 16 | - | CASSPQGTGVTGELFF | TGTGCCAGCAGCCCTCAAGGGACAGGGGTCACCGGGGAGCTGTTTTTT
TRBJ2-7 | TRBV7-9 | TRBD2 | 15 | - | CASSLGLAGTYEQYF | TGTGCCAGCAGCTTAGGGCTAGCGGGGACCTACGAGCAGTACTTC
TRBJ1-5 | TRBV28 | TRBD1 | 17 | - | CASSLPNRGRLNQPQHF | TGTGCCAGCAGTTTACCTAACAGGGGGCGTCTCAATCAGCCCCAGCATTTT
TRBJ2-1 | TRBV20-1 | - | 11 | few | CSAIRTNEQFF | TGCAGTGCTATCCGGACCAATGAGCAGTTCTTC
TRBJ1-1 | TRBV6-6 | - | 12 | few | CASRTADGEAFF | TGTGCCAGCAGGACGGCTGACGGTGAAGCTTTCTTT
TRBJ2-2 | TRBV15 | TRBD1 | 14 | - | CATSPGGNTGELFF | TGTGCCACCAGCCCAGGGGGGAACACCGGGGAGCTGTTTTTT
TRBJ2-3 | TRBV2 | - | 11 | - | CATVYTDTQYF | TGTGCCACCGTTTACACAGATACGCAGTATTTT